The 25 T cell receptor beta chains presented below share a single source sample, sequenced in a study of blood T cell repertoires in COVID-19. Profiling relied on immunoSEQ multiplex PCR, and the TCRdb table lists in-frame clones only, not all of them. Among around 190,000 clones listed, about 85% were seen once. Material: peripheral blood. Receptors were obtained from a man younger than 40 with acute or convalescent COVID-19.

The gene calls are TRBV18 and TRBJ1-1; 7 bases are a match to TRBD1. The CDR3 is made up of 16 amino acids. CDR1 and CDR2 (germline): KGHSH, LQKENI. Unmatched junction bases numbered 8, after V lost 4 bases and J lost 0 bases. Here the CDR3 reads CASSLRDRVMNTEAFF. As DNA, the CDR3 is TGTGCCAGCTCACTCCGGGACAGAGTAATGAACACTGAAGCTTTCTTT.

The chain links TRBV10-2 to TRBJ2-1; 9 nucleotides agree with TRBD2. Germline assignment: CDR1 WSHSY and CDR2 SAAADI. The CDR3 runs to 17 residues. The V segment lost 6 bases and the J segment 9 bases; nucleotides outside the gene matches: 18. CDR3 coding DNA: TGCGCCAGCAGAGCGGGGAGTCGGGGACTAGCATTTCGTGAGCAGTTCTTC. Translated: CASRAGSRGLAFREQFF.

This rearrangement joins TRBV3-1 (or the pseudogene TRBV3-2) to TRBJ1-3; 7 bases map to TRBD1. From germline, CDR1 is LGHDT and CDR2 YNNKEL (reference sequence). V shed 3 bases and J 3 bases; nucleotides not matched to a gene: 8. The CDR3 sequence is 16 residues long. CDR3: CASSHRLTGRGNTIYF. CDR3 bases: TGTGCCAGCAGCCACAGATTGACAGGGCGTGGAAACACCATATATTTT.

The rearrangement uses TRBV4-2 and TRBJ2-3, with D unresolved. The CDR3 runs 15 residues. Germline V gene sequence: CDR1 LGHNA, CDR2 YNFKEQ. Trimming took 0 bases from V and 6 from J, leaving 13 bases between them. CDR3 nucleotide sequence: TGTGCCAGCAGCCAAGATACAGTTGTTGCTGATACGCAGTATTTT. This encodes CASSQDTVVADTQYF.

The chain has TRBV14 and TRBJ2-7; 7 nucleotides align to TRBD1. The CDR3 is 13 residues long. In germline, CDR1 is SGHDN, CDR2 FVKESK. V trimming: 3 bases; J trimming: 3 bases; junction bases outside the gene matches: 2. CDR3 DNA sequence: TGTGCCAGCAGCCAGTCAGGGGGCTACGAGCAGTACTTC. It yields the protein CASSQSGGYEQYF.

The chain carries TRBV7-9 and TRBJ1-1; D not certain. From germline, CDR1 is SEHNR and CDR2 FQNEAQ (reference sequence). Trimming shortened V by 1 base and J by 2 bases, and 11 bases separated the two germline ends. The length of the CDR3 is 15 residues. The CDR3 loop is CASSLGPQVNTEAFF. The CDR3 nucleotides are TGTGCCAGCAGCTTAGGACCTCAGGTAAACACTGAAGCTTTCTTT.

The V and J genes are TRBV10-3 and TRBJ2-1; TRBD2 matches at 8 bases. The V and J ends lost 6 bases and 2 bases, in that order; junction bases with no gene match: 6. Germline-derived CDR1 and CDR2 are ENHRY and SYGVKD. The CDR3 contains 15 residues. The DNA of the CDR3 is TGTGCCATCAGAAATTCACTAGCGGCCTACAATGAGCAGTTCTTC. Protein: CAIRNSLAAYNEQFF.

The genes are TRBV2 and TRBJ1-5, with D possibly matching TRBD1 (6 bases). The CDR3 has 15 amino acids. V was clipped by 6 bases and J by 4 bases, with 16 bases between them. Germline V gene data show CDR1 as SNHLY and CDR2 as FYNNEI. CDR3 residues: CASRPTGLGNQPQHF. The CDR3 nucleotides read TGTGCCAGCAGGCCTACAGGGTTGGGGAATCAGCCCCAGCATTTT.

J is TRBJ1-2 and V is TRBV28; 7 positions match TRBD1. The germline CDR1 and CDR2 sequences are MDHEN and SYDVKM. CDR3 length: 13 amino acids. Germline trimming cut 6 bases from V and 2 bases from J; bases unmatched to any gene: 3. The CDR3 protein is CASSPGQNYGYTF. Written as DNA, the CDR3 is TGTGCCAGCAGCCCGGGACAGAACTATGGCTACACCTTC.

V usage is TRBV10-3 and J usage is TRBJ1-2; D gene ambiguous. From germline, CDR1 is ENHRY and CDR2 SYGVKD. V shed 7 bases and J shed 4 bases, with 16 bases lying between them. The CDR3 is 14 amino acids. CDR3 loop: CAIKVAETPYGYTF. DNA of the CDR3: TGTGCCATCAAAGTCGCGGAGACCCCCTATGGCTACACCTTC.

This chain links TRBV5-4 with TRBJ2-5; D is possibly TRBD1 (6 bases). The CDR3 contains 14 residues. V lost 7 bases and J 4 bases, leaving 17 bases between the germline ends. Germline CDR1 reads SGHNT; CDR2 reads YYREEE (reference sequence). CDR3 in DNA: TGTGCCAGCTCATACAGGGATTCTGGAGAGACCCAGTACTTC. Its protein is CASSYRDSGETQYF. Using reference TRBV5-4 and TRBJ2-5 for the parts outside the CDR3, the full variable domain is ETGVTQSPTHLIKTRGQQVTLRCSSQSGHNTVSWYQQALGQGPQFIFQYYREEENGRGNFPPRFSGLQFPNYSSELNVNALELDDSALYLCASSYRDSGETQYFGPGTRLLVL.

This chain links TRBV5-1 with TRBJ2-1, with TRBD2 identical over 11 bases. CDR1 and CDR2 from the germline V gene are SGHRS and YFSETQ. The CDR3 contains 18 residues. V shed 2 bases and J 6 bases; nucleotides not matched to a gene: 13. The CDR3 sequence: CASSFNPPGTSGANEQFF. The CDR3 region has the DNA TGCGCCAGCAGCTTTAATCCCCCCGGGACTAGCGGAGCCAATGAGCAGTTCTTC.

This clone was observed a single time. The chain uses TRBV15 and TRBJ2-1; TRBD2 aligns across 12 bases. J was trimmed by 6 bases and V by 3 bases; bases with no gene match: 6. Germline V gene lookup returns CDR1 LNHNV and CDR2 YYDKDF (reference sequence). This CDR3 has 16 amino acids. The CDR3 nucleotides read TGTGCCACCAGCAGCGACGGACTAGCGGGACCCAATGAGCAGTTCTTC. Protein: CATSSDGLAGPNEQFF.

The chain is built from TRBV5-1 and TRBJ1-1; D not resolved. This CDR3 is built from 13 residues. The germline gives CDR1 SGHRS, CDR2 YFSETQ. V was shortened by 0 bases and J by 1 base, with 4 bases between the two germline ends. CDR3 amino acids: CASSLASNTEAFF. CDR3 bases: TGCGCCAGCAGCTTGGCATCGAACACTGAAGCTTTCTTT.

The chain has TRBV2 and TRBJ2-5; TRBD1 aligns across 10 bases. The CDR3 spans 16 residues. V gave up 4 bases and J gave up 5 bases; unmatched junction bases: 10. Germline lookup yields CDR1 SNHLY and CDR2 FYNNEI. CDR3 loop: CASSVGTGVIGETQYF. CDR3 nucleotide sequence: TGTGCCAGCAGTGTCGGGACAGGGGTTATAGGGGAGACCCAGTACTTC. Full variable domain (remainder filled in from reference TRBV2 and TRBJ2-5): EPEVTQTPSHQVTQMGQEVILRCVPISNHLYFYWYRQILGQKVEFLVSFYNNEISEKSEIFDDQFSVERPDGSNFTLKIRSTKLEDSAMYFCASSVGTGVIGETQYFGPGTRLLVL.

This chain joins TRBV18 and TRBJ2-7, with TRBD1 matching over 7 bases. Germline CDR1 is KGHSH and CDR2 is LQKENI. The CDR3 is made up of 15 amino acids. Trimming took 3 bases from V and 3 from J; bases not matched to a gene: 8. CDR3 residues: CASSPNRGKIYEQYF. The CDR3 nucleotides are TGTGCCAGCTCACCGAACAGGGGTAAAATCTACGAGCAGTACTTC.

V usage is TRBV29-1 and J usage is TRBJ1-4; D call uncertain. V was shortened by 3 bases and J by 8 bases, with 16 bases between the two germline ends. The CDR3 is made up of 14 amino acids. From germline, CDR1 is SQVTM and CDR2 ANQGSEA. The CDR3 reads CSVEARKSQEKLFF. In DNA form, the CDR3 reads TGCAGCGTTGAGGCCAGGAAATCGCAGGAAAAACTGTTTTTT.

This clone was counted a few times. This chain joins TRBV3-1 (or the pseudogene TRBV3-2) and TRBJ2-5; D is possibly TRBD2 (5 bases). V dropped 0 bases and J dropped 5 bases, with 13 bases sitting between them. CDR3 size: 15 residues. From germline, CDR1 is LGHDT and CDR2 YNNKEL (reference sequence). The CDR3 reads CASSQESSWRETQYF. For the CDR3, the DNA is TGTGCCAGCAGCCAAGAATCTAGTTGGAGGGAGACCCAGTACTTC.

The genes are TRBV3-1 (or the pseudogene TRBV3-2) and TRBJ1-2, with 10 bases matching TRBD1. This CDR3 comprises 17 residues. J was trimmed by 4 bases and V by 4 bases; bases with no gene match: 12. The germline gives CDR1 LGHDT, CDR2 YNNKEL (reference sequence). CDR3 residues: CASSPRHRDRGAYGYTF. CDR3 DNA: TGTGCCAGCAGCCCAAGACACCGGGACAGGGGAGCCTATGGCTACACCTTC.

The gene calls are TRBV6-5 and TRBJ2-7; TRBD1 aligns across 9 bases. V lost 2 bases and J lost 3; bases outside the gene matches: 5. Looked up from germline, CDR1 is MNHEY and CDR2 is SVGAGI. This CDR3 is built from 15 residues. The chain's CDR3 is CASSYVPGQGYEQYF. The CDR3 DNA sequence: TGTGCCAGCAGTTACGTTCCGGGACAGGGCTACGAGCAGTACTTC.

The chain has TRBV5-1 and TRBJ1-2; the match to TRBD1 covers 8 bases. Germline V gene sequence: CDR1 SGHRS, CDR2 YFSETQ. The length of the CDR3 is 16 residues. J lost 4 bases, V lost 4 bases, and 12 bases had no gene match. The CDR3 DNA is TGCGCCAGCAGCCAAACGCCGGGACAGGACGTCTATGGCTACACCTTC. This gives the protein CASSQTPGQDVYGYTF.

The chain recombines TRBV20-1 with TRBJ1-2, with TRBD1 matching 7 bases. This CDR3 comprises 13 residues. Losses at the gene ends were 3 bases for V and 12 bases for J; bases not matched to a gene: 13. Germline assignment: CDR1 DFQATT and CDR2 SNEGSKA (reference sequence). DNA for the CDR3: TGCAGTGCTAGTGGTGGGGGGACAGCAGTAAACACCTTC. Translating gives CSASGGGTAVNTF.

The chain carries TRBV6-2 or TRBV6-3 and TRBJ2-2; TRBD1 matches 7 bases. CDR3 size: 18 residues. V gave up 2 bases and J gave up 7 bases; unmatched junction bases: 16. CDR1 is MNHEY and CDR2 is SVGEGT in the germline V gene. CDR3 nucleotide sequence: TGTGCCAGCAGTTACGGCCGACCGGGGACAGCGAGGGGCGGGGAGCTGTTTTTT. Its protein is CASSYGRPGTARGGELFF.

The rearrangement joins TRBV27 to TRBJ2-3; TRBD2 is a possible D gene (5 bases). V was trimmed by 7 bases and J by 6 bases, leaving 20 bases between them. CDR3 length: 15 amino acids. Germline values: CDR1 MNHEY, CDR2 SMNVEV (reference sequence). In DNA, the CDR3 is TGTGCCAGCACGACTATTTCCGCCAAGCAGGATACGCAGTATTTT. Translating it yields CASTTISAKQDTQYF.

The chain joins TRBV10-3 to TRBJ1-1; D ambiguous. Germline V lookup: CDR1 ENHRY, CDR2 SYGVKD. Trimming removed 6 bases from V and 4 bases from J, with 12 bases in between. This CDR3 is built from 13 residues. CDR3 sequence: CAISVEVSTEAFF. The CDR3 region has the DNA TGTGCCATCAGCGTAGAGGTTAGCACTGAAGCTTTCTTT.